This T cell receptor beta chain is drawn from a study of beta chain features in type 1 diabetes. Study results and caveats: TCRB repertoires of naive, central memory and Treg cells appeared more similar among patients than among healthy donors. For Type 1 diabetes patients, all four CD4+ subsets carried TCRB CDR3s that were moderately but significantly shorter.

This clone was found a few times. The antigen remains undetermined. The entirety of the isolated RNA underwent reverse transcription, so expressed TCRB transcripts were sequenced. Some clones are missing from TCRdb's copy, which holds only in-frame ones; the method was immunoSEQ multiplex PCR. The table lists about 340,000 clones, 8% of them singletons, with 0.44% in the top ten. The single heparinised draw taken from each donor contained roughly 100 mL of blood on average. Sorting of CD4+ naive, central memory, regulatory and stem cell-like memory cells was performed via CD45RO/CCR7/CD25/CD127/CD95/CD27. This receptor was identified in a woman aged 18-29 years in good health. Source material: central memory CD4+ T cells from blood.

CDR3 in amino acids: CASRPQSWANEAFF. DNA of the CDR3: TGTGCCAGCAGACCGCAGAGCTGGGCGAATGAAGCTTTCTTT. The chain has TRBV7-2 and TRBJ1-1; D unresolved. V was cut by 6 bases and J by 7 bases, with 18 bases left in between. This CDR3 is 14 amino acids long. Looked up from germline, CDR1 is SGHTA and CDR2 is FQGNSA.